This T cell receptor (beta chain) was captured in a study of a mutant IDH1 vaccine in newly diagnosed glioma. TCRdb's copy holds only in-frame clones and misses some; the assay was immunoSEQ multiplex PCR. The data show some 35,000 clones, 81% seen once. The CDR3 is 15 residues long. The germline V gene encodes CDR1 SGHRS and CDR2 YFSETQ. Between the trimmed V and J ends, which lost 0 bases and 6 bases, there was a span of 13 bases. This sample's time point: week 5, during vaccination. A 20-mer mutant IDH1 peptide at 300 ug was injected subcutaneously with topical imiquimod. This clone has more than one count but fewer than ten. What it binds is unknown.

The sample was PBMCs, taken from a glioma patient whose treatment included an IDH1 peptide vaccine. The receptor was isolated from a man aged 45-60 years with glioma. The chain carries TRBV5-1 and TRBJ2-1; D is unresolved. CDR3 DNA sequence: TGCGCCAGCAGCTTGGAGACTTCACGTGTCAATGAGCAGTTCTTC. Its translation is CASSLETSRVNEQFF.